This T cell receptor beta chain was recovered during a study of identical twins. Findings and limits, study-wide: Cord blood's abundant beta clonotypes had fewer insertions, unlike memory repertoires.

This clonotype was counted between two and nine times. Its antigen is undetermined. Among all donors, each was a healthy Caucasian. The V gene's germline CDR1 is WSHSY and CDR2 SAAADI. Trimming removed 7 bases from V and 3 bases from J; junction bases left unmatched: 7. The CDR3 totals 16 residues. Template switching introduced a universal primer site, and the cDNA bore unique molecular identifiers. Each CDR3 protein gets one entry after TCRdb re-called the 5' RACE reads with MiXCR. The sample carries a few hundred thousand distinct CDR3 sequences, 13% to 15% recorded once. In addition, the sample was reused for a study of yellow fever vaccine responses in identical twins.

The sequencing sample was made of CD4+ T cells sorted from blood. The V gene is TRBV10-2, the J gene TRBJ1-6; 9 nucleotides agree with TRBD1. The clonotype originates from a woman between 18 and 29 years old in good health. Written as DNA, the CDR3 is TGCGCCAGCACCTCCGGACAGGGGAGCTATAATTCACCCCTCCACTTT. This encodes CASTSGQGSYNSPLHF.